Many counts were recorded for the clone carrying this T cell receptor (beta chain). The data were taken from a study of neurological immune-mediated disorders. The study drew its healthy controls from blood bank volunteers in Maryland, USA. PBMCs stored at -80 C, 2 million in total, were the source of the unsorted libraries. Looked up from germline, CDR1 is SNHLY and CDR2 is FYNNEI. The ends were cut back, 7 bases at V and 11 bases at J, with 20 bases in the middle. The CDR3 sequence is 14 residues long. The cDNA was generated by 5'RACE with 10-nucleotide random UMIs. TCRdb ran MiXCR on the 5' RACE reads and lists one entry per CDR3 protein. Seen here are over 45,000 distinct CDR3 sequences, over 20% observed once, and the top ten hold over 20%.

This clonotype was obtained from an older woman in good health. This sequence joins TRBV2 and TRBJ1-4, with D hard to call. Sequencing was performed on PBMCs. The CDR3 bases are TGTGCCAGCACCGAGGGAGGTCCGGCATCTAAACTGTTTTTT. Amino acid sequence: CASTEGGPASKLFF.